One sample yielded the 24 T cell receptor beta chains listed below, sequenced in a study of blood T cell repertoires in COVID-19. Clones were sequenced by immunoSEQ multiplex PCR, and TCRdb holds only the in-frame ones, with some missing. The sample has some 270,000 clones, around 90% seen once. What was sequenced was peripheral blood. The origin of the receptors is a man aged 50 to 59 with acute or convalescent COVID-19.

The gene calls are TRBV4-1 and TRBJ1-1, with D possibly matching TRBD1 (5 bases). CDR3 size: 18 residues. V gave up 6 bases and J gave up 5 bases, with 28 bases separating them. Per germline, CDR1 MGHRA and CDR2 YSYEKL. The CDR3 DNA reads TGCGCCAGCAGACCCAGCCCCGGGGCTGGCGGGGTTGGAACTGAAGCTTTCTTT. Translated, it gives CASRPSPGAGGVGTEAFF.

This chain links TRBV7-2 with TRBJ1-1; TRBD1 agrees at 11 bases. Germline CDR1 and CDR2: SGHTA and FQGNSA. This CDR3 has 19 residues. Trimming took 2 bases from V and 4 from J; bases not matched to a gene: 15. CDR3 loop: CASSLLPRTGGRGGTEAFF. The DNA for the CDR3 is TGTGCCAGCAGCTTACTGCCTAGGACAGGGGGCAGGGGAGGCACTGAAGCTTTCTTT.

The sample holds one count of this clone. Here the CDR3 DNA reads TGTGCCAGCAGCCAACGACTAGCGGGGGGTACTGAGCAGTTCTTC. Amino acids: CASSQRLAGGTEQFF. V usage is TRBV14 and J usage is TRBJ2-1; TRBD2 matches at 13 bases. There are 15 residues in the CDR3. Germline CDR1 SGHDN, CDR2 FVKESK. Germline trimming cut 2 bases from V and 9 bases from J; bases unmatched to any gene: 4.

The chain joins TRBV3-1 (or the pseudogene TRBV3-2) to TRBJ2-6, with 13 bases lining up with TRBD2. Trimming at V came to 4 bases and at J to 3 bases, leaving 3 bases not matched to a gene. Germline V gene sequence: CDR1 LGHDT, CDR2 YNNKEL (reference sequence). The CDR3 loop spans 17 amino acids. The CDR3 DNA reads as TGTGCCAGCAGCCCACTAGCGGGGGGGCTTGGGGCCAACGTCCTGACTTTC. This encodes CASSPLAGGLGANVLTF.

CDR3 protein: CASSRNQYSDTQYF. In DNA form, the CDR3 reads TGTGCCAGCAGTCGAAACCAGTATTCAGATACGCAGTATTTT. The genes are TRBV6-5 and TRBJ2-3; D unresolved. Germline CDR1 reads MNHEY; CDR2 reads SVGAGI. CDR3 length equals 14 residues. The V and J ends lost 5 bases and 4 bases respectively, with 13 bases between them.

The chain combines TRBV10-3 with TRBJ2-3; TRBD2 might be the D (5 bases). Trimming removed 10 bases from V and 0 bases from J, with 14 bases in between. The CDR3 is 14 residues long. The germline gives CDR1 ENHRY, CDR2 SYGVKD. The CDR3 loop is CATQGGASTDTQYF. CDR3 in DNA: TGTGCCACCCAAGGAGGAGCTAGCACAGATACGCAGTATTTT.

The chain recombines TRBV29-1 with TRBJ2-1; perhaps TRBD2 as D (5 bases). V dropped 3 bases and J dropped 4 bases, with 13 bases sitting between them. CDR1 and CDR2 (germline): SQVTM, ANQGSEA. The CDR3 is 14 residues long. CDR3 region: CSVDPTGGYNEQFF. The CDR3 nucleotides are TGCAGCGTTGACCCCACGGGCGGGTACAATGAGCAGTTCTTC.

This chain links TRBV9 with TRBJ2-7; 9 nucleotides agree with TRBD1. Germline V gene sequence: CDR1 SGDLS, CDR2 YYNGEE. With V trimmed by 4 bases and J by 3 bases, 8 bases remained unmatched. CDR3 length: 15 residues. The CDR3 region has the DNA TGTGCCAGCAGCACCGGACAGGGGAACTTCTACGAGCAGTACTTC. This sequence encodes CASSTGQGNFYEQYF.

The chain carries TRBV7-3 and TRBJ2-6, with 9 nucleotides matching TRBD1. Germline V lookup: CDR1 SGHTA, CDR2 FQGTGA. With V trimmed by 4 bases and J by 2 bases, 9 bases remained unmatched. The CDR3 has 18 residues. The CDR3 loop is CASSSQGAKPTGANVLTF. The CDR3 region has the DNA TGTGCCAGCAGCTCACAGGGGGCGAAACCCACTGGGGCCAACGTCCTGACTTTC.

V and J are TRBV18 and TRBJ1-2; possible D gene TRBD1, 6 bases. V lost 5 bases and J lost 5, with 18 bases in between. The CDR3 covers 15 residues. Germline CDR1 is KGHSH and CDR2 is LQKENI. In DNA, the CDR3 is TGTGCCAGCTCATCAAGTGCTGACAGGAATTATGGCTACACCTTC. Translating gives CASSSSADRNYGYTF.

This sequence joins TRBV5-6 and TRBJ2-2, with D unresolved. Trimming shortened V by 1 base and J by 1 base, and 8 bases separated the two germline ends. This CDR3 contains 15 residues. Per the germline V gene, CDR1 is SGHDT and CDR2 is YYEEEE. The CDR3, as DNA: TGTGCCAGCAGCTTGCTAGGAGTGAACACCGGGGAGCTGTTTTTT. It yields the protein CASSLLGVNTGELFF.

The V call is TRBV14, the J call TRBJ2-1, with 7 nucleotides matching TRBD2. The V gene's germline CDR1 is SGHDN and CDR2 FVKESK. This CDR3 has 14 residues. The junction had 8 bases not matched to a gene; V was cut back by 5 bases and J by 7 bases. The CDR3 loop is CASSYGGGVNEQFF. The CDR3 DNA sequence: TGTGCCAGCAGCTATGGCGGGGGAGTTAATGAGCAGTTCTTC.

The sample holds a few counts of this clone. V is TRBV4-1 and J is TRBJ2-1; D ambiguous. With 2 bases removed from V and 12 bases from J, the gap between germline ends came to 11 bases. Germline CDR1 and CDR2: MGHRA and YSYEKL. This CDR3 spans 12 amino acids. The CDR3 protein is CASSQSQVGQFF. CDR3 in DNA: TGCGCCAGCAGCCAATCCCAGGTAGGGCAGTTCTTC.

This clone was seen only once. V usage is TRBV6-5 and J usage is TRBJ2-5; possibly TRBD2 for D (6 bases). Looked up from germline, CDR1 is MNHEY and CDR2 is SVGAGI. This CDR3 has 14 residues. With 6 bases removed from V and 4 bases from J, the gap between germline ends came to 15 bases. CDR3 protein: CASSDGTARETQYF. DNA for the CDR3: TGTGCCAGCAGCGACGGGACTGCTCGAGAGACCCAGTACTTC.

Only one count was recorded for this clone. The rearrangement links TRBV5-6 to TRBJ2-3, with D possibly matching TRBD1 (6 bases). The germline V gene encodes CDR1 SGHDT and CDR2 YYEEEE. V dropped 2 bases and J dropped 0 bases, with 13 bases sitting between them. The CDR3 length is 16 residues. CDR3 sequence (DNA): TGTGCCAGCAGCTTCTTAGGGGGAGCTAGCACAGATACGCAGTATTTT. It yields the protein CASSFLGGASTDTQYF. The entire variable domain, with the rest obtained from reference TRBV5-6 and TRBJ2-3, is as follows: DAGVTQSPTHLIKTRGQQVTLRCSPKSGHDTVSWYQQALGQGPQFIFQYYEEEERQRGNFPDRFSGHQFPNYSSELNVNALLLGDSALYLCASSFLGGASTDTQYFGPGTRLTVL.

The CDR3 loop reads CASSSLAGGQDTQYF. CDR3 nucleotide sequence: TGTGCCAGCAGTTCCCTAGCGGGGGGTCAAGATACGCAGTATTTT. This chain joins TRBV27 and TRBJ2-3, with 11 bases matching TRBD2. V lost 4 bases to trimming and J lost 5 bases; unmatched junction nucleotides: 5. CDR3 length: 15 amino acids. The germline gives CDR1 MNHEY, CDR2 SMNVEV (reference sequence).

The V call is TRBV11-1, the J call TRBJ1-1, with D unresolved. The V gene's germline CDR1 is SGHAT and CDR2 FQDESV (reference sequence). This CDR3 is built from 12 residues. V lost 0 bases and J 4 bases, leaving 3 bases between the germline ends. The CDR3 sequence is CASSLAATEAFF. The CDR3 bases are TGTGCCAGCAGCTTAGCAGCCACTGAAGCTTTCTTT. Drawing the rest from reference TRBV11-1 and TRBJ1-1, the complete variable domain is EAEVAQSPRYKITEKSQAVAFWCDPISGHATLYWYRQILGQGPELLVQFQDESVVDDSQLPKDRFSAERLKGVDSTLKIQPAELGDSAMYLCASSLAATEAFFGQGTRLTVV.

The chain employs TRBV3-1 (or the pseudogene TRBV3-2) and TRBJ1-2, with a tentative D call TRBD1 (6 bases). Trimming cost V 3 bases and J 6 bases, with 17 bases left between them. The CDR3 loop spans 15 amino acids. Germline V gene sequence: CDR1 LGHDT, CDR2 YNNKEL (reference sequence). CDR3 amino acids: CASSHEQGYWDGYTF. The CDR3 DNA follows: TGTGCCAGCAGCCATGAACAGGGTTACTGGGATGGCTACACCTTC.

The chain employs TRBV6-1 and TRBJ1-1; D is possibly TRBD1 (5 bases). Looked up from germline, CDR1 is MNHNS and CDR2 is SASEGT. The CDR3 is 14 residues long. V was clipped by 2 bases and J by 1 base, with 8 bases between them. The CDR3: CASSETGQNTEAFF. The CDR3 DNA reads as TGTGCCAGCAGTGAAACAGGTCAGAACACTGAAGCTTTCTTT.

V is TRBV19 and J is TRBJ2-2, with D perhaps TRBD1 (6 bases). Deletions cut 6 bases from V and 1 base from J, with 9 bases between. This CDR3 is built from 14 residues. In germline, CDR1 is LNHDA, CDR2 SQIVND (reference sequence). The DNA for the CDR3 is TGTGCCAGTAGGCCCAGGGGGAACACCGGGGAGCTGTTTTTT. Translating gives CASRPRGNTGELFF. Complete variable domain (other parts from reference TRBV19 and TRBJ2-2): DGGITQSPKYLFRKEGQNVTLSCEQNLNHDAMYWYRQDPGQGLRLIYYSQIVNDFQKGDIAEGYSVSREKKESFPLTVTSAQKNPTAFYLCASRPRGNTGELFFGEGSRLTVL.

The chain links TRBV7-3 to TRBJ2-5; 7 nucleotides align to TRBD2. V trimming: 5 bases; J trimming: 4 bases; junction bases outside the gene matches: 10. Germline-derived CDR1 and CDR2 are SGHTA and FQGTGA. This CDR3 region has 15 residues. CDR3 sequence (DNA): TGTGCCAGCAGCCCGGGGAGGGTTGCAAGAGAGACCCAGTACTTC. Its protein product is CASSPGRVARETQYF.

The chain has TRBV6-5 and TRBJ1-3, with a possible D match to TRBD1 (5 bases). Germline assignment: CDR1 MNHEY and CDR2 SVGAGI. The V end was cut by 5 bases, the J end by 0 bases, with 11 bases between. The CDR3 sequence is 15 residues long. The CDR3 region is CASSLGGGSGNTIYF. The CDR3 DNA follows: TGTGCCAGCAGTCTGGGGGGGGGCTCTGGAAACACCATATATTTT.

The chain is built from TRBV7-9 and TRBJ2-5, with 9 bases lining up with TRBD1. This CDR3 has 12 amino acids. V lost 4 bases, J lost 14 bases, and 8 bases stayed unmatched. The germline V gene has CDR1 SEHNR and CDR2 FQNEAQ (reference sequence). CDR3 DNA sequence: TGTGCCAGCAGCTCTTCCGGACAGGGGAAATACTTC. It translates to CASSSSGQGKYF.

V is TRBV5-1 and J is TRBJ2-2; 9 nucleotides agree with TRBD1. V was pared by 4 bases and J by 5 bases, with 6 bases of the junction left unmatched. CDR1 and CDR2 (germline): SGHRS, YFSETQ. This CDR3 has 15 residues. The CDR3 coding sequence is TGCGCCAGCAGCCCGGGACAGGGAAGGACCGGGGAGCTGTTTTTT. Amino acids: CASSPGQGRTGELFF.